Below, 15 T cell receptor beta chains from the same sample are listed, as sequenced in a study of blood T cell repertoires in COVID-19 (TCRdb year 2020). The library was prepared using the immunoSEQ multiplex PCR assay. TCRdb took over this immuneACCESS table, retaining in-frame rearrangements with V and J assigned. Such tables are incomplete; in checked studies, under half of the missing clones stem from an unresolved V gene, and the remainder is unexplained. In this sample the table shows just over 350,000 clones, roughly 87% of which occur a single time. The biggest ten clones account for 2.5% to 3% of the sample. Sequenced material: PBMCs or T cells enriched from blood (not recorded which). The receptors derive from a woman aged 30 to 39 who had recovered from COVID-19.

The chain carries TRBV3-1 (or the pseudogene TRBV3-2) and TRBJ2-1; D possibly corresponds to TRBD2 (6 bases). Germline-derived CDR1 and CDR2 are LGHDT and YNNKEL (reference sequence). Trimming removed 5 bases from V and 9 bases from J, with 14 bases in between. The CDR3 is 13 amino acids. CDR3 in DNA: TGTGCCAGCAGCTCCCGCACCGGGGGTGAGCAGTTCTTC. This sequence encodes CASSSRTGGEQFF.

There are a few counts of this clone. V and J are TRBV11-3 and TRBJ1-1; D is possibly TRBD1 (6 bases). Trimming stripped 5 bases from V and 4 bases from J, with 14 bases between. The length of the CDR3 is 14 residues. CDR1 and CDR2 (germline): SGHNT, YENEEA. The CDR3 here is CASSGQGGGTEAFF. The CDR3 region has the DNA TGTGCCAGCAGCGGACAAGGGGGGGGCACTGAAGCTTTCTTT. The variable domain in full, completed from reference TRBV11-3 and TRBJ1-1, reads EAGVVQSPRYKIIEKKQPVAFWCNPISGHNTLYWYLQNLGQGPELLIRYENEEAVDDSQLPKDRFSAERLKGVDSTLKIQPAELGDSAVYLCASSGQGGGTEAFFGQGTRLTVV.

V usage is TRBV4-2 and J usage is TRBJ1-6; a weak D match, TRBD1 (5 bases). The CDR3 has 15 residues. The germline gives CDR1 LGHNA, CDR2 YNFKEQ. V was clipped by 1 base and J by 11 bases, with 15 bases between them. CDR3 nucleotide sequence: TGTGCCAGCAGCCAAGGTCCAGGGTCTTTTGCACCCCTCCACTTT. It translates to CASSQGPGSFAPLHF.

The chain has TRBV19 and TRBJ2-7; 7 bases align to TRBD2. Germline CDR1 LNHDA, CDR2 SQIVND (reference sequence). CDR3 size: 15 residues. The V gene end was trimmed by 8 bases and the J gene end by 3 bases; junction bases not matched to a gene: 13. In DNA, the CDR3 is TGTGCCAGTGGTGGGGTGGCGGGAGCTCACTACGAGCAGTACTTC. Translating it yields CASGGVAGAHYEQYF.

This chain links TRBV19 with TRBJ1-2, with D possibly matching TRBD1 (6 bases). V lost 1 base and J 5 bases, leaving 8 bases between the germline ends. The CDR3 has 13 residues. From germline, CDR1 is LNHDA and CDR2 SQIVND (reference sequence). Here the CDR3 DNA reads TGTGCCAGTAGTATAGCAGGGGATTATGGCTACACCTTC. Translation gives CASSIAGDYGYTF.

The rearrangement joins TRBV30 to TRBJ1-2; TRBD1 agrees at 10 bases. The V gene end was trimmed by 4 bases and the J gene end by 4 bases; junction bases not matched to a gene: 9. The CDR3 runs 15 residues. Per germline, CDR1 GTSNPN and CDR2 SVGIG (reference sequence). In nucleotides, the CDR3 is TGTGCCTGGATCCCCAGGACAGGGGGAGCCTATGGCTACACCTTC. Protein product: CAWIPRTGGAYGYTF.

The chain joins TRBV2 to TRBJ1-4, with D possibly TRBD1 on 5 matching bases. This CDR3 contains 15 residues. Germline assignment: CDR1 SNHLY and CDR2 FYNNEI. Trimming shortened V by 6 bases and J by 8 bases, and 19 bases separated the two germline ends. CDR3 bases: TGTGCCAGCAGGGGGCTAGGGGAGGGTGGCGAAAAACTGTTTTTT. Amino acids: CASRGLGEGGEKLFF.

This sequence joins TRBV18 and TRBJ2-7; D ambiguous. Germline V gives CDR1 KGHSH, CDR2 LQKENI. This CDR3 contains 11 residues. V was trimmed by 2 bases and J by 5 bases, leaving 4 bases between them. The CDR3 DNA reads TGTGCCAGCTCACCAGGGCACGAGCAGTACTTC. Translation: CASSPGHEQYF.

The chain employs TRBV27 and TRBJ2-3; 7 bases map to TRBD1. Trimming removed 2 bases from V and 2 bases from J; junction bases left unmatched: 4. Germline CDR1 is MNHEY and CDR2 is SMNVEV (reference sequence). The CDR3 has 15 amino acids. CDR3 in DNA: TGTGCCAGCAGTTTAAGGGACAGCTCCACAGATACGCAGTATTTT. This translates into CASSLRDSSTDTQYF.

This chain connects TRBV15 to TRBJ2-7; D perhaps matches TRBD2 (5 bases). From germline, CDR1 is LNHNV and CDR2 YYDKDF (reference sequence). Trimming took 0 bases from V and 2 from J, leaving 11 bases between them. This CDR3 has 15 amino acids. The CDR3 sequence is CATSRDRGLAYEQYF. The DNA for the CDR3 is TGTGCCACCAGCAGAGATAGAGGGCTCGCCTACGAGCAGTACTTC.

The chain joins TRBV12-3 or TRBV12-4 to TRBJ1-1; D might be TRBD1 (5 bases). This CDR3 contains 13 residues. Trimming took off 0 bases at V and 8 bases at J, with 10 bases between the two ends. Here the CDR3 reads CASSLAGHIEAFF. CDR3 coding DNA: TGTGCCAGCAGTTTAGCCGGACACATAGAAGCTTTCTTT.

This clone showed up just a few times. The chain has TRBV9 and TRBJ1-2, with D possibly TRBD1 on 6 matching bases. The CDR3 spans 13 residues. Trimming removed 0 bases from V and 4 bases from J, with 7 bases in between. CDR1 is SGDLS and CDR2 is YYNGEE in the germline V gene. CDR3 bases: TGTGCCAGCAGCGTAGAACAGGGCTATGGCTACACCTTC. It yields the protein CASSVEQGYGYTF.

The rearrangement uses TRBV6-2 or TRBV6-3 and TRBJ2-7; TRBD2 matches 9 bases. Germline loops: CDR1 MNHEY, CDR2 SVGEGT. Losses at the gene ends were 4 bases for V and 3 bases for J; bases not matched to a gene: 7. This CDR3 spans 15 amino acids. The CDR3 nucleotides read TGTGCCAGCAGTTCCTCAAGCGGGGGGCACTACGAGCAGTACTTC. Protein product: CASSSSSGGHYEQYF.

The genes are TRBV19 and TRBJ2-2; a weak D match, TRBD1 (6 bases). The CDR3 consists of 14 residues. V lost 6 bases to trimming and J lost 0 bases, with 8 bases between them. CDR1 is LNHDA and CDR2 is SQIVND in the germline V gene (reference sequence). The CDR3 is CASRWTANTGELFF. Written as DNA, the CDR3 is TGTGCCAGTAGGTGGACAGCGAACACCGGGGAGCTGTTTTTT. The variable domain in full, completed from reference TRBV19 and TRBJ2-2, reads DGGITQSPKYLFRKEGQNVTLSCEQNLNHDAMYWYRQDPGQGLRLIYYSQIVNDFQKGDIAEGYSVSREKKESFPLTVTSAQKNPTAFYLCASRWTANTGELFFGEGSRLTVL.

The rearrangement links TRBV27 to TRBJ2-3, with 12 bases aligning to TRBD2. Germline V gene sequence: CDR1 MNHEY, CDR2 SMNVEV (reference sequence). The CDR3 covers 17 residues. V was pared by 6 bases and J by 3 bases, with 10 bases of the junction left unmatched. For the CDR3, the DNA is TGTGCCAGCAGCCTCACCTTACTAGCGGGAGGTACAGATACGCAGTATTTT. Amino acid sequence: CASSLTLLAGGTDTQYF.